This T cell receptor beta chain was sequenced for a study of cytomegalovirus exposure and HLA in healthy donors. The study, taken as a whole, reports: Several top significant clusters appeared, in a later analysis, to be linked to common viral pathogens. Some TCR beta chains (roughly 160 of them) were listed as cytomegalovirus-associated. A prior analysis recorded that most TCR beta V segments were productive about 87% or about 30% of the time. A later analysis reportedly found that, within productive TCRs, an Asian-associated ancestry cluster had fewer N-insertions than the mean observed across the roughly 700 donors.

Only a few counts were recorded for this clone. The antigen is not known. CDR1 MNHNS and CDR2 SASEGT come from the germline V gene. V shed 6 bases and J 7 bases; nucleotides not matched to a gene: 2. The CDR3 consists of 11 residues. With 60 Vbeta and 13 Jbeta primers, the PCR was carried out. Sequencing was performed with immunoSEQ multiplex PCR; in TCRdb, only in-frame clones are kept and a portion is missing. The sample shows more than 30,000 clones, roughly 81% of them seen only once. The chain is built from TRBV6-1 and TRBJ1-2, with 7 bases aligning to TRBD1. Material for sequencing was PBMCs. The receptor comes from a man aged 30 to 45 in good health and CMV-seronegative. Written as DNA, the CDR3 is TGTGCCAGCAGGACAGGGTCTGGCTACACCTTC. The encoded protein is CASRTGSGYTF.